The clone carrying this TCR beta chain was observed a few times. Its specificity is unknown. The sample originates from a study of blood T cells in healthy people across ages. As for the study in general: Template switching picked up about one barcoded beta molecule for each two T cells.

Regarding the study as a whole: Strong correlation existed between TCR beta diversity and naive T cell percentage. Unsorted PBMCs prevented conclusive naive versus antigen-experienced comparison.

Germline V gives CDR1 SNHLY, CDR2 FYNNEI. The length of the CDR3 is 14 residues. V was shortened by 3 bases and J by 7 bases, with 10 bases between the two germline ends. Through a sample-barcoded 5' primer and a J-beta primer mix, a second PCR was run for roughly 7 to 11 cycles. TCRdb recomputed calls from the 5' RACE reads with MiXCR, one row per CDR3 protein. The sample has about 970,000 distinct CDR3 sequences, roughly 50% seen once. The sequenced sample was blood. V usage is TRBV2 and J usage is TRBJ1-6; D unresolved. This sequence originates from a woman aged 60-75 years in good health. The CDR3 DNA reads as TGTGCCAGCAGTGACGTTTTTTACAATTCACCCCTCCACTTT. Translated, it gives CASSDVFYNSPLHF.